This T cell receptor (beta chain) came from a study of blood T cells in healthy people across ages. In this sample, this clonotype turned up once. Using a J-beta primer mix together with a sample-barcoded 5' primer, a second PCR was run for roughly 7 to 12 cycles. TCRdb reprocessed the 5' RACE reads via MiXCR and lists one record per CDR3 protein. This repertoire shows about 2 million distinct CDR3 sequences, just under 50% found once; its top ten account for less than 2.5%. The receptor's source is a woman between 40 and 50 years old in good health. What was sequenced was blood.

CDR3 DNA sequence: TGTGCCAGCTCACCACCAGGTTCAGATACGCAGTATTTT. Translation: CASSPPGSDTQYF. J is TRBJ2-3 and V is TRBV18; no clear D. Per germline, CDR1 KGHSH and CDR2 LQKENI. V shed 0 bases and J shed 4 bases, with 5 bases lying between them. This CDR3 is 13 amino acids long.